This TCR beta chain stems from a study of T cell clonality in common variable immunodeficiency. Study-wide points: Common variable immunodeficiency TCR beta sequences reportedly had fewer deletions and N-nucleotide insertions.

Produced via immunoSEQ multiplex PCR; TCRdb's table is partial and in-frame only. The sample is made up of roughly 42,000 clones, none counted only once. After removal of 6 bases from V and 5 bases from J, the junction contained 9 bases not matched to a gene. This CDR3 has 16 residues. The germline V gene encodes CDR1 SNHLY and CDR2 FYNNEI. Caucasian heritage predominated among both patients and controls. Turning to this clone: What it binds is not known. The read terminates 3 residues ahead of where the CDR3 ends, so the germline J gene completes it.

Sequencing was carried out using peripheral blood mononuclear cells. J is TRBJ2-6 and V is TRBV2; 8 bases are a match to TRBD1. The sequence derives from a human donor with common variable immunodeficiency. CDR3 bases read: TGTGCCAGCAGCAAAGGAGGACAGGGAAGGGCCAACGTC. This encodes CASSKGGQGRANV. The full CDR3 protein reads CASSKGGQGRANVLTF.